The 15 T cell receptor beta chains given below trace back to one sample, sequenced in a study of neurological immune-mediated disorders. Time point given: longitudinal time-point 3. MiXCR, run by TCRdb on the 5' RACE reads, gives a single entry per CDR3 protein. The sample contains 43,000 or so distinct CDR3 sequences, 13% of which appear only once. The material sequenced was PBMCs. These receptor sequences come from a man younger than 45 in good health.

This clonotype was found many times. This chain links TRBV20-1 with TRBJ1-1; D gene uncertain. Germline V gene data show CDR1 as DFQATT and CDR2 as SNEGSKA (reference sequence). The CDR3 runs to 15 residues. V was clipped by 0 bases and J by 6 bases, with 17 bases between them. CDR3 amino acids: CSARDVSIGSSEAFF. The CDR3 DNA follows: TGCAGTGCTAGAGATGTCAGTATCGGTTCCTCTGAAGCTTTCTTT.

This clonotype came up many times. V is TRBV20-1 and J is TRBJ2-7, with D unclear. Trimming cost V 4 bases and J 3 bases, with 13 bases left between them. This CDR3 is 13 amino acids long. Germline V CDR1 and CDR2: DFQATT, SNEGSKA (reference sequence). The CDR3 DNA sequence: TGCAGTGCTAAACTCCACACAAACTACGAGCAGTACTTC. Its protein is CSAKLHTNYEQYF.

To note about this clonotype: The germline gene is not matched at one end of the junction; a read error may be the cause. This rearrangement joins TRBV11-1 to TRBJ2-5; 7 bases are shared with TRBD2. CDR1 is SGHAT and CDR2 is FQDESV in the germline V gene (reference sequence). The CDR3 runs to 14 residues. Here the CDR3 reads CVSSPHGGIETQYF. In nucleotides, the CDR3 is TGTGTCAGCAGCCCCCACGGGGGGATAGAGACCCAGTACTTC.

This clonotype was picked up many times. V usage is TRBV9 and J usage is TRBJ1-2; 11 nucleotides agree with TRBD1. The CDR3 spans 14 residues. Germline CDR1 and CDR2: SGDLS and YYNGEE. V shed 4 bases and J 7 bases; nucleotides not matched to a gene: 6. The CDR3 protein is CASSRDRGKSGYTF. In nucleotides, the CDR3 is TGTGCCAGCAGCCGGGACAGGGGGAAGAGTGGCTACACCTTC.

This clonotype was counted many times. The rearrangement joins TRBV7-8 to TRBJ2-2; D not resolved. Trimming shortened V by 2 bases and J by 4 bases, and 2 bases separated the two germline ends. The CDR3 has 12 residues. The germline gives CDR1 SGHVS, CDR2 FQNEAQ. CDR3 protein: CASSLRTGELFF. The CDR3 DNA follows: TGTGCCAGCAGCTTACGCACCGGGGAGCTGTTTTTT.

This clonotype was counted at least ten times. This chain links TRBV28 with TRBJ2-7; 8 nucleotides match TRBD1. The V segment lost 8 bases and the J segment 3 bases; nucleotides outside the gene matches: 6. CDR3 length: 13 residues. Germline V gives CDR1 MDHEN, CDR2 SYDVKM. CDR3 in amino acids: CASRRTGIYEQYF. As DNA, the CDR3 is TGTGCCAGCCGAAGGACAGGGATCTACGAGCAGTACTTC.

J is TRBJ2-3 and V is TRBV5-5; tentatively, D is TRBD2 (5 bases). Germline-derived CDR1 and CDR2 are SGHKS and YYEKEE (reference sequence). The CDR3 totals 15 residues. The V gene lost 2 bases and the J gene lost 2 bases, with 12 bases spanning the gap. The DNA of the CDR3 is TGTGCCAGCAGCTTCCGGGGAGTCGCCACAGATACGCAGTATTTT. Residues: CASSFRGVATDTQYF.

This clonotype appeared many times. V gene TRBV29-1 combines with J gene TRBJ2-1; D not resolved. Trimming took off 6 bases at V and 9 bases at J, with 12 bases between the two ends. This CDR3 has 11 residues. From germline, CDR1 is SQVTM and CDR2 ANQGSEA. The CDR3: CSVLNSGEQFF. DNA of the CDR3: TGCAGCGTCCTCAACAGTGGTGAGCAGTTCTTC.

V usage is TRBV18 and J usage is TRBJ2-6; possibly TRBD1 for D (5 bases). The CDR3 sequence is 15 residues long. The germline V gene encodes CDR1 KGHSH and CDR2 LQKENI. V was clipped by 3 bases and J by 5 bases, with 11 bases between them. As DNA, the CDR3 is TGTGCCAGCTCACCGACAGTGTCTCGGGCCAACGTCCTGACTTTC. It encodes CASSPTVSRANVLTF. The full variable domain, in which reference TRBV18 and TRBJ2-6 provide the parts outside the CDR3, is NAGVMQNPRHLVRRRGQEARLRCSPMKGHSHVYWYRQLPEEGLKFMVYLQKENIIDESGMPKERFSAEFPKEGPSILRIQQVVRGDSAAYFCASSPTVSRANVLTFGAGSRLTVL.

There are many counts of this clonotype. The V call is TRBV4-2, the J call TRBJ2-7; D ambiguous. Germline lookup yields CDR1 LGHNA and CDR2 YNFKEQ. Trimming took off 0 bases at V and 3 bases at J, with 12 bases between the two ends. The CDR3 sequence is 15 residues long. CDR3 sequence: CASSQERGQGYEQYF. The CDR3 DNA sequence: TGTGCCAGCAGCCAAGAACGCGGTCAAGGCTACGAGCAGTACTTC.

In its sample, this clonotype was seen many times. The rearrangement links TRBV7-3 to TRBJ2-1; 7 bases agree with TRBD1. Trimming cost V 0 bases and J 5 bases; bases outside gene matches: 4. Germline V CDR1 and CDR2: SGHTA, FQGTGA. This CDR3 has 15 residues. As DNA, the CDR3 is TGTGCCAGCAGCTTAACTTGGGACAGAAACAATGAGCAGTTCTTC. Translation: CASSLTWDRNNEQFF.

There are a few counts of this clonotype. The rearrangement joins TRBV6-5 to TRBJ2-1, with D tentatively TRBD1 (6 bases). The CDR3 sequence is 14 residues long. The V gene's germline CDR1 is MNHEY and CDR2 SVGAGI. Trimming left V 4 bases short and J 3 bases short, with 10 bases between. CDR3 nucleotide sequence: TGTGCCAGCAGTTCCGAGGGGGACTACAATGAGCAGTTCTTC. It yields the protein CASSSEGDYNEQFF.

This clonotype was observed many times. Here the CDR3 reads CASSSTFGTDTQYF. The DNA of the CDR3 is TGCGCCAGCAGCTCTACCTTTGGCACAGATACGCAGTATTTT. The V and J genes are TRBV5-1 and TRBJ2-3; no definite D call. The V gene lost 3 bases and the J gene lost 1 base, with 9 bases spanning the gap. This CDR3 is built from 14 residues. Germline CDR1 is SGHRS and CDR2 is YFSETQ.

This chain links TRBV7-6 with TRBJ1-2; 7 bases are a match to TRBD1. The germline V gene encodes CDR1 SGHVS and CDR2 FNYEAQ. This CDR3 spans 17 amino acids. Losses at the gene ends were 1 base for V and 3 bases for J; bases not matched to a gene: 11. CDR3 amino acids: CASSLGSTRDRDYGYTF. The CDR3 DNA reads as TGTGCCAGCAGCTTAGGGTCAACGAGGGACAGAGACTATGGCTACACCTTC.

This clonotype was observed many times. The CDR3: CASRPDVNYGYTF. In DNA, the CDR3 is TGTGCCAGCAGGCCGGACGTTAACTATGGCTACACCTTC. The rearrangement links TRBV28 to TRBJ1-2; D gene uncertain. This CDR3 comprises 13 residues. Germline CDR1 is MDHEN and CDR2 is SYDVKM. Trimming took 6 bases from V and 1 from J, leaving 9 bases between them.